A selection of T cell receptor beta chains follows, all from one sample in a study of T cell changes during pregnancy in multiple sclerosis. Only in-frame clones appear in the TCRdb table, and some are missing; sequencing was by immunoSEQ multiplex PCR. The data show 70,000 to 95,000 clones, 70% to 90% seen once. Sequenced here: peripheral blood, sampled before pregnancy. The receptors were sampled from a female donor with multiple sclerosis, enrolled in a pregnancy study. Both conserved end residues are part of each CDR3. The D gene is left open where the match is weak. Rows give clone size only sometimes, using once, few, many, or a class for an expanded clone.

>NA|TRBJ1-1|NA|TRBV10-1
CASSEGRDF
TGCGCCAGCAGTGAAGGCAGGGACTTT
>TRBD1|TRBJ2-7|NA|TRBV28
CASSGSGQGDSYEQYF
TGTGCCAGCAGTGGGTCAGGACAGGGGGACTCCTACGAGCAGTACTTC
>NA|TRBJ1-2|NA|TRBV6-1
CASSEFGHSNYGYTF
TGTGCCAGCAGTGAATTCGGCCACAGCAACTATGGCTACACCTTC
>TRBD1|TRBJ1-6|NA|TRBV4-1
CASKQGALLNSPLHF
TGCGCCAGCAAACAGGGGGCCCTGCTTAATTCACCCCTCCACTTT
>NA|TRBJ1-1|few|TRBV11-2
CASSFRGTNTEAFF
TGTGCCAGCAGTTTTCGGGGGACTAACACTGAAGCTTTCTTT
>TRBD1|TRBJ2-2|NA|TRBV11-2
CASSRDRDTGELFF
TGTGCCAGCAGCCGGGACAGGGACACCGGGGAGCTGTTTTTT
>TRBD2|TRBJ2-7|NA|TRBV9
CASSVGSSGAYEQYF
TGTGCCAGCAGCGTAGGGTCTAGCGGCGCCTACGAGCAGTACTTC
>NA|TRBJ1-4|NA|TRBV2
CASSLRVGLSEKLFF
TGTGCCAGCAGTTTGAGGGTGGGGTTGAGTGAAAAACTGTTTTTT
>NA|TRBJ1-1|NA|TRBV27
CASSLWGGGNTEAFF
TGTGCCAGCAGTTTATGGGGGGGAGGGAACACTGAAGCTTTCTTT
>NA|TRBJ2-7|NA|TRBV7-6
CASSSAAGGHEQYF
TGTGCCAGCAGCTCCGCGGCGGGTGGGCACGAGCAGTACTTC
>NA|TRBJ2-5|NA|TRBV6-1
CASSEAGGQETQYF
TGTGCCAGCAGTGAAGCGGGGGGTCAAGAGACCCAGTACTTC
>NA|TRBJ1-1|NA|TRBV6-1
CASSDTGNTEAFF
TGTGCCAGCAGTGACACAGGGAACACTGAAGCTTTCTTT
>TRBD2|TRBJ2-1|once|TRBV5-1
CASSPGLAIYNEQFF
TGCGCCAGCAGCCCGGGACTAGCTATCTACAATGAGCAGTTCTTC
>NA|TRBJ2-7|NA|TRBV5-4
CASSFPGNSYEQYF
TGTGCCAGCAGCTTCCCGGGGAATTCCTACGAGCAGTACTTC
>TRBD1|TRBJ1-6|NA|TRBV6-1
CASSGAGTGFFGGLHF
TGTGCCAGCAGTGGGGCCGGGACAGGGTTTTTCGGAGGACTCCACTTT
>TRBD1|TRBJ1-4|once|TRBV15
CATSRDIGTETSTNEKLFF
TGTGCCACCAGCAGAGATATTGGGACAGAAACTTCAACTAATGAAAAACTGTTTTTT
>NA|TRBJ1-6|NA|TRBV30
CAWSPPHRTYNSPLHF
TGTGCCTGGAGTCCCCCCCACAGGACCTATAATTCACCCCTCCACTTT
>TRBD1|TRBJ2-7|NA|TRBV18
CASSPDREHEQYF
TGTGCCAGCTCACCCGACAGGGAACACGAGCAGTACTTC
>TRBD1|TRBJ2-1|NA|TRBV7-2
CASSSDRGSYNEQFF
TGTGCCAGCAGCTCGGACAGGGGGTCCTACAATGAGCAGTTCTTC
>NA|TRBJ2-7|once|TRBV11-2
CASSLADEQYF
TGTGCCAGCAGCTTAGCCGACGAGCAGTACTTC
>NA|TRBJ1-1|once|TRBV5-1
CASSFIAGQNTEAFF
TGCGCCAGCAGCTTCATTGCCGGACAGAACACTGAAGCTTTCTTT
>NA|TRBJ1-1|NA|TRBV6-5
CASSLEAVTEAFF
TGTGCCAGCAGTCTTGAGGCAGTAACTGAAGCTTTCTTT
>NA|TRBJ1-2|NA|TRBV6-6
CASSPDGANYGYTF
TGTGCCAGCAGCCCCGACGGAGCTAACTATGGCTACACCTTC
>NA|TRBJ2-5|NA|TRBV7-2
CASSSRAGEETQYF
TGTGCCAGCAGCTCTCGGGCAGGGGAAGAGACCCAGTACTTC
>TRBD1|TRBJ1-2|NA|TRBV10-3
CAITPGQVYGYTF
TGTGCCATCACCCCGGGACAGGTCTATGGCTACACCTTC
>TRBD1|TRBJ2-7|NA|TRBV2
CASSYPDRGTYEQYF
TGTGCCAGCAGTTACCCCGACAGGGGAACCTACGAGCAGTACTTC
>NA|TRBJ1-1|few|TRBV18
CASSPYMNTEAFF
TGTGCCAGCTCACCGTACATGAACACTGAAGCTTTCTTT
>NA|TRBJ2-7|few|TRBV7-2
CASSPGGPREQYF
TGTGCCAGCAGCCCAGGGGGGCCGAGGGAGCAGTACTTC
>NA|TRBJ1-1|NA|TRBV5-5
CASSFVGARAEAFF
TGTGCCAGCAGCTTTGTGGGGGCGAGGGCTGAAGCTTTCTTT
>TRBD2|TRBJ2-7|NA|TRBV30
CAWSVLAGTYEQYF
TGTGCCTGGAGTGTCCTAGCGGGGACCTACGAGCAGTACTTC
>TRBD1|TRBJ1-1|NA|TRBV5-4
CASSLEGASYTEAFF
TGTGCCAGCAGCTTGGAGGGGGCGAGCTACACTGAAGCTTTCTTT
>NA|TRBJ2-1|NA|TRBV4-1
CASSPPPGAFSYNEQFF
TGCGCCAGCAGCCCCCCCCCAGGGGCCTTCTCATACAATGAGCAGTTCTTC
>NA|TRBJ2-3|NA|TRBV5-1
CASSLDGRSTDTQYF
TGCGCCAGCAGCTTGGATGGCAGAAGCACAGATACGCAGTATTTT
>NA|TRBJ1-1|NA|TRBV7-2
CASSFSPLGGTEAFF
TGTGCCAGCAGCTTTAGCCCCCTCGGGGGTACTGAAGCTTTCTTT
>NA|TRBJ2-1|NA|TRBV2
CASSEWGGLGGEQFF
TGTGCCAGCAGTGAGTGGGGGGGCCTGGGCGGTGAGCAGTTCTTC
>NA|TRBJ1-1|many|TRBV15
CATSRVVNTEAFF
TGTGCCACCAGCAGAGTAGTGAACACTGAAGCTTTCTTT
>NA|TRBJ1-5|NA|TRBV7-3
CASSSSLDKFNQPQHF
TGTGCCAGCAGCTCCTCCCTGGACAAGTTTAATCAGCCCCAGCATTTT
>NA|TRBJ2-3|few|TRBV7-3
CASSLQGPTDTQYF
TGTGCCAGCAGCCTACAGGGCCCCACAGATACGCAGTATTTT